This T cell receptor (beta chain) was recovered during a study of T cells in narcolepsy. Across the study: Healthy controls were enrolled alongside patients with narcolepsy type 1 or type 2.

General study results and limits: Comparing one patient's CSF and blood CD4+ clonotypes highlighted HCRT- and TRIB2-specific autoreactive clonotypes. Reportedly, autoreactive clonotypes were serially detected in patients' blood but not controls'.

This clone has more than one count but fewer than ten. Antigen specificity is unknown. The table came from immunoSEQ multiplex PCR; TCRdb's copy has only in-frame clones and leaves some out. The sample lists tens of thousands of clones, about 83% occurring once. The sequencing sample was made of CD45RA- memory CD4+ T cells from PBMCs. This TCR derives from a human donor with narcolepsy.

The CDR3 region is CASSFPSTAGQPQHF. The CDR3 DNA reads TGTGCCAGCAGTTTCCCCTCCACGGCGGGGCAGCCCCAGCATTTT. The gene calls are TRBV28 and TRBJ1-5; D not certain. The V end lost 3 bases, the J end lost 7 bases, and 16 bases lay between the germline ends. The CDR3 length is 15 residues. Germline V gene data show CDR1 as MDHEN and CDR2 as SYDVKM.